This T cell receptor beta chain appears in the sequencing data of a study of cytomegalovirus exposure and HLA in healthy donors. Both 60 Vbeta primers and 13 Jbeta primers went into the PCR. Sequencing was performed with immunoSEQ multiplex PCR; in TCRdb, only in-frame clones are kept and a portion is missing. The table lists 170,000 or so clones, 60% to 85% of them singletons. V lost 4 bases, J lost 6 bases, and 23 bases lay in between. The germline V gene encodes CDR1 SGHTS and CDR2 YDEGEE. The CDR3 covers 16 residues. Regarding this clone: Its specificity is unknown.

Regarding the study as a whole: Presence/absence analyses supposed approximately even sequencing depth among donors.

The J gene is TRBJ2-7, the V gene TRBV5-8; D remains ambiguous. The sequence was collected from a woman aged 35 to 49 in good health and CMV-seronegative. What was sequenced was PBMCs. The CDR3 bases are TGTGCCAGCAGCCCAGGCACCTGGGTTGTGGCCTCCGAGCAGTACTTC. This sequence encodes CASSPGTWVVASEQYF.